Each of the 15 T cell receptor beta chains below was sequenced from the same sample in a study of breast tumors, draining lymph nodes, adjacent tissues. Using its own MiXCR run on the multiplex PCR reads, TCRdb lists one record per CDR3 protein. The sample yields 83,000 or so distinct CDR3 sequences, roughly 19% seen once. Breast cancer patients provided tissue from their axillary draining lymph nodes. The sample comprised axillary lymph node tissue. The source is a female donor with breast cancer. Some clones in this sample may be carry-over from other donors' samples.

The J gene is TRBJ2-2, the V gene TRBV11-3; D uncertain. Trimming left V 1 base short and J 1 base short, with 7 bases between. The length of the CDR3 is 15 residues. The germline V gene has CDR1 SGHNT and CDR2 YENEEA. For the CDR3, the DNA is TGTGCCAGCAGCTTAGGTCGGCAGAACACCGGGGAGCTGTTTTTT. Amino acids: CASSLGRQNTGELFF. Variable domain in full (rest from reference TRBV11-3 and TRBJ2-2): EAGVVQSPRYKIIEKKQPVAFWCNPISGHNTLYWYLQNLGQGPELLIRYENEEAVDDSQLPKDRFSAERLKGVDSTLKIQPAELGDSAVYLCASSLGRQNTGELFFGEGSRLTVL.

Remarks on this clonotype: Being one base from a much bigger clone, this may be a read error. This rearrangement joins TRBV6-1 to TRBJ2-2, with 8 bases fitting TRBD1. The CDR3 loop spans 16 amino acids. Germline V CDR1 and CDR2: MNHNS, SASEGT. V lost 6 bases to trimming and J lost 5 bases; unmatched junction nucleotides: 11. For the CDR3, the DNA is TGTGCCAGCAGAGAATTTACAGGGGGGCGTACCGGGGAGCTGTTTTTT. Amino acid sequence: CASREFTGGRTGELFF.

The genes are TRBV28 and TRBJ1-5, with TRBD1 identical over 7 bases. The CDR3 covers 15 residues. V dropped 6 bases and J dropped 0; count of bases not matched to a gene: 5. The germline gives CDR1 MDHEN, CDR2 SYDVKM. Here the CDR3 reads CASSWGQTSNQPQHF. In DNA, the CDR3 is TGTGCCAGCAGCTGGGGACAGACTAGCAATCAGCCCCAGCATTTT.

As regards this clonotype: An end of the junction does not agree with germline; a read error may underlie this. The rearrangement joins TRBV5-5 to TRBJ2-1, with 7 bases that match TRBD1. CDR3 length: 15 amino acids. Germline V gene lookup returns CDR1 SGHKS and CDR2 YYEKEE (reference sequence). The CDR3 nucleotides are TGTGCCAGCAGCTTGGGGGACAGTACTTGGAATGGGCAGTTCTTC. Translated: CASSLGDSTWNGQFF. Full variable domain (missing parts from reference TRBV5-5 and TRBJ2-1): DAGVTQSPTHLIKTRGQQVTLRCSPISGHKSVSWYQQVLGQGPQFIFQYYEKEERGRGNFPDRFSARQFPNYSSELNVNALLLGDSALYLCASSLGDSTWNGQFFGPGTRLTVL.

There are many counts of this clonotype. The chain employs TRBV9 and TRBJ1-6, with D unclear. V dropped 2 bases and J dropped 7 bases, with 10 bases sitting between them. CDR1 and CDR2 from the germline V gene are SGDLS and YYNGEE. The CDR3 length is 14 residues. The DNA for the CDR3 is TGTGCCAGCAGCGTGACCAGCGAAAATTCACCCCTCCACTTT. Translating gives CASSVTSENSPLHF.

Of note for this clonotype: A read error may be the cause here, since a much bigger clone is one base away. The chain combines TRBV6-5 with TRBJ2-1; 8 nucleotides align to TRBD2. Germline CDR1 reads MNHEY; CDR2 reads SVGAGI. This CDR3 comprises 16 residues. The J segment lost 8 bases and the V segment lost 5 bases, leaving 14 bases of the junction unmatched. The CDR3 reads CASSTYSGIGEDEQFF. Written as DNA, the CDR3 is TGTGCCAGCAGTACCTATAGCGGGATTGGAGAGGATGAGCAGTTCTTC.

As for this clonotype: This may be a read error: a much more frequent sequence differs by one nucleotide. The conserved closing phenylalanine or tryptophan is absent in this CDR3, likely reflecting a read error. The chain employs TRBV14 and TRBJ2-2; possible D gene TRBD1, 6 bases. The V end lost 3 bases, the J end lost 5 bases, and 13 bases lay between the germline ends. Germline values: CDR1 SGHDN, CDR2 FVKESK. This CDR3 is 15 amino acids long. CDR3 sequence: CASSQIPGTTGELFL. DNA of the CDR3: TGTGCCAGCAGCCAGATTCCGGGGACAACCGGGGAGCTGTTTCTT.

This clonotype was detected ten times or more. The rearrangement links TRBV20-1 to TRBJ1-4, with D unresolved. Germline CDR1 is DFQATT and CDR2 is SNEGSKA (reference sequence). V lost 4 bases to trimming and J lost 0 bases, with 9 bases between them. The CDR3 consists of 14 residues. The CDR3 DNA sequence: TGCAGTGCTAAGTTGTCGGCAACTAATGAAAAACTGTTTTTT. Translating gives CSAKLSATNEKLFF.

Ten or more counts support this clonotype. The rearrangement links TRBV12-3 or TRBV12-4 to TRBJ2-5, with a weak D call TRBD2 (6 bases). Trimming pared 3 bases from V and 5 bases from J, leaving 10 bases between. CDR3 size: 13 residues. CDR3 sequence (DNA): TGTGCCAGCAGTTTTGGAGGGAAGGAGACCCAGTACTTC. Translation gives CASSFGGKETQYF.

A remark on this clonotype: With a much larger clone just one base away, this may be a read error. The rearrangement uses TRBV5-5 and TRBJ1-3; the D is unclear. CDR3 size: 15 residues. CDR1 and CDR2 (germline): SGHKS, YYEKEE (reference sequence). V lost 4 bases, J lost 0 bases, and 11 bases lay in between. CDR3 sequence: CASSREGTSGNTIYF. The CDR3 DNA is TGTGCCAGCAGCCGTGAGGGAACCTCTGGAAACACCATATATTTT.

This clonotype has at least ten counts. The chain employs TRBV7-8 and TRBJ2-1, with TRBD1 as a possible D gene (6 bases). The length of the CDR3 is 12 residues. Germline CDR1 and CDR2: SGHVS and FQNEAQ. With 5 bases removed from V and 8 bases from J, the gap between germline ends came to 10 bases. This CDR3 is CASSRGGYEQFF. DNA of the CDR3: TGTGCCAGCAGCCGAGGGGGTTATGAGCAGTTCTTC. Full variable domain (rest looked up from reference TRBV7-8 and TRBJ2-1): GAGVSQSPRYKVAKRGQDVALRCDPISGHVSLFWYQQALGQGPEFLTYFQNEAQLDKSGLPSDRFFAERPEGSVSTLKIQRTQQEDSAVYLCASSRGGYEQFFGPGTRLTVL.

Points on this clonotype: A clone one base away is much larger, so this may be a read error. V usage is TRBV5-4 and J usage is TRBJ2-1, with D tentatively TRBD1 (6 bases). V lost 0 bases and J 2 bases, leaving 15 bases between the germline ends. Germline CDR1 and CDR2: SGHNT and YYREEE (reference sequence). The CDR3 has 17 residues. The CDR3: CASSLDSGASPYNEQFF. The CDR3 region has the DNA TGTGCCAGCAGCTTGGACTCAGGGGCTAGCCCCTACAATGAGCAGTTCTTC.

The V gene is TRBV25-1, the J gene TRBJ2-1, with 9 bases lining up with TRBD2. This CDR3 comprises 17 residues. Germline assignment: CDR1 MGHDK and CDR2 SYGVNS. V dropped 6 bases and J dropped 3; count of bases not matched to a gene: 12. Written as DNA, the CDR3 is TGTGCCAGCAGCGAAGATTTACCAGCGGGAGGCTACAATGAGCAGTTCTTC. Its translation is CASSEDLPAGGYNEQFF.

Many counts were recorded for this clonotype. This chain joins TRBV7-9 and TRBJ1-2; D may be TRBD1 (6 bases). This CDR3 is 16 amino acids long. The V gene lost 4 bases and the J gene lost 6 bases, with 21 bases spanning the gap. In germline, CDR1 is SEHNR, CDR2 FQNEAQ (reference sequence). The CDR3 loop reads CASSSPVGAANNGYTF. The CDR3 DNA follows: TGTGCCAGCAGCTCCCCCGTGGGGGCGGCGAATAATGGCTACACCTTC.

This clonotype was picked up many times. As DNA, the CDR3 is TGTGCCAGCAGCCCAACTAGCGGGAGGGAGACCCAGTACTTC. Translated: CASSPTSGRETQYF. This chain connects TRBV7-3 to TRBJ2-5; 12 nucleotides match TRBD2. The junction had 3 bases not matched to a gene; V was cut back by 5 bases and J by 5 bases. The CDR3 covers 14 residues. Germline CDR1 SGHTA, CDR2 FQGTGA.